The clone carrying this TCR beta chain was observed a handful of times. This CDR3 has 15 amino acids. Germline V lookup: CDR1 SGHTA, CDR2 FQGTGA. Trimming cost V 4 bases and J 9 bases, with 19 bases left between them. The record originates from a study of T cell changes during pregnancy in multiple sclerosis. Method: immunoSEQ multiplex PCR; TCRdb's copy keeps in-frame clones and lacks some. The sample lists about 59,000 clones; 90% to 95% were seen once. V is TRBV7-3 and J is TRBJ2-1, with a tentative D call TRBD2 (7 bases). The sample in question was peripheral blood, obtained in the third trimester of pregnancy. This sequence originates from a female donor in good health, enrolled as a control in a pregnancy study. The CDR3 here is CASSSGGGAGIEQFF. The CDR3 DNA follows: TGTGCCAGCAGCTCTGGAGGGGGGGCCGGGATTGAGCAGTTCTTC.